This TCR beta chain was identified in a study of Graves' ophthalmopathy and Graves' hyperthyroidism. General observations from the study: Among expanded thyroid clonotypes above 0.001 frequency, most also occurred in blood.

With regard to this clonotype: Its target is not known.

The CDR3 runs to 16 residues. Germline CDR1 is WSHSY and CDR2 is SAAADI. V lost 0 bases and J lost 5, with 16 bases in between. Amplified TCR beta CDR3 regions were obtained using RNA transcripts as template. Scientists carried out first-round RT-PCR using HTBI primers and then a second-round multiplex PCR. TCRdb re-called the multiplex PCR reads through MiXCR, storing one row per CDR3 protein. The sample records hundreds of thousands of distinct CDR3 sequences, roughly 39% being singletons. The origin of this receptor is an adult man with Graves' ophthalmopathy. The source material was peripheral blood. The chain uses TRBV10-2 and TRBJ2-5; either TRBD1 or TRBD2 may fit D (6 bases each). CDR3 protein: CASSESGTGGLETQYF. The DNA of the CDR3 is TGCGCCAGCAGTGAGTCGGGGACTGGGGGGCTGGAGACCCAGTACTTC.